This TCR beta chain originates from a study of vaccination and CD4 T cells after COVID-19. Study-level background: Control cultures were given a CEFX pool, an HIV-1 Nef pool, or no peptide.

A note on this clonotype: What it recognizes is unknown.

Study conclusions and caveats: The median count of SARS-CoV-2-reactive clonotypes rose from around 21 to 38, not significantly.

CD4+ T cells that had been cultured provided DNA sequenced with the Oncomine TCR Beta short-read assay. From the PCR reads, TCRdb called clonotypes with MiXCR, one entry per CDR3 protein. The sample contains 20,000 or so distinct CDR3 sequences, roughly 30% of which appear only once. Germline CDR1 and CDR2: ENHRY and SYGVKD. CDR3 length: 14 residues. V lost 8 bases to trimming and J lost 3 bases; unmatched junction nucleotides: 6. Indicated time point: late sampling 161 to 241 days after vaccination in three convalescent patients. Sample treatment: approximately 11-day PBMC culture with coronavirus spike peptide pools or control peptides (ViraFEST assay).

Sequenced material: CD4+ T cells from blood, cultured in vitro, taken about 7 months after SARS-CoV-2 vaccination. This TCR was recovered from a human donor who had recovered from COVID-19. This sequence joins TRBV10-3 and TRBJ2-3, with 9 bases that match TRBD2. CDR3 in amino acids: CAIRSGRETDTQYF. CDR3 coding DNA: TGTGCCATCCGTAGCGGGAGAGAGACAGATACGCAGTATTTT.